This TCR beta chain emerged from a study of T cell changes during pregnancy in multiple sclerosis. Profiling relied on immunoSEQ multiplex PCR, and the TCRdb table lists in-frame clones only, not all of them. This sample has just under 100,000 clones, with under 95% found just once. This clone has a single count. Germline CDR1 SGHDT, CDR2 YYEEEE. The CDR3 spans 16 residues. Trimming shortened V by 1 base and J by 5 bases, and 16 bases separated the two germline ends. The sequencing here drew on peripheral blood, taken after pregnancy. The chain joins TRBV5-6 to TRBJ2-1; maybe TRBD2 (5 bases). The receptor comes from a female donor with multiple sclerosis, enrolled in a pregnancy study. Written as DNA, the CDR3 is TGTGCCAGCAGCTTGTCGGTCAAGCGGAGCCACAATGAGCAGTTCTTC. This sequence encodes CASSLSVKRSHNEQFF. Supplemented by reference TRBV5-6 and TRBJ2-1, the full variable domain reads DAGVTQSPTHLIKTRGQQVTLRCSPKSGHDTVSWYQQALGQGPQFIFQYYEEEERQRGNFPDRFSGHQFPNYSSELNVNALLLGDSALYLCASSLSVKRSHNEQFFGPGTRLTVL.